Within the sample, the clone carrying this TCR beta chain is medium-sized. Its antigen is unknown. The data belong to a study of response to subunit inactivated influenza vaccine. Study-wide findings and caveats: Each seasonal influenza vaccination recruits few new T cells, the authors suggested.

Each CDR3 protein gets one entry after TCRdb re-called the RT-PCR reads with MiXCR. The sample holds 300,000 to 350,000 distinct CDR3 sequences; roughly 22% are singletons and the top ten take about a tenth. V dropped 5 bases and J dropped 4; count of bases not matched to a gene: 7. The CDR3 runs to 15 residues. CDR1 and CDR2 from the germline V gene are SGHAT and FQNNGV. The input for sequencing was PBMCs from blood, taken approximately 22 months after vaccination. V and J are TRBV11-2 and TRBJ1-1; 10 bases fit TRBD1. The TCR was taken from a man between 50 and 69 years old who received an inactivated influenza vaccine. CDR3 region: CASSPTGQGSTEAFF. The CDR3 nucleotides are TGTGCCAGCAGCCCAACGGGACAGGGGTCCACTGAAGCTTTCTTT.